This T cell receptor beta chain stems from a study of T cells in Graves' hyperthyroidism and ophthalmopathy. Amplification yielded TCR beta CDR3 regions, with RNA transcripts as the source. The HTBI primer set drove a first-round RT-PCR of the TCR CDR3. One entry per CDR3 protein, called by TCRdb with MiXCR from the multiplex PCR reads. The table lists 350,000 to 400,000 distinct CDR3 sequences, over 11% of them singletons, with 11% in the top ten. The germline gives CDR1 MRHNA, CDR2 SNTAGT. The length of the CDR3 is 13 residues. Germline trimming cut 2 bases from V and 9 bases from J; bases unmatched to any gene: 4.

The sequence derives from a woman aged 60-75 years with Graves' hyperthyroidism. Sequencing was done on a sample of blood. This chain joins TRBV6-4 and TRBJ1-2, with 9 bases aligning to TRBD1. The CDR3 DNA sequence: TGTGCCAGCAGTGACGACAGGGGGTATCGCTACACCTTC. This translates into CASSDDRGYRYTF.